A selection of T cell receptor beta chains follows, all from one sample in a study of blood T cell repertoires in COVID-19. Some clones are missing from TCRdb's copy, which holds only in-frame ones; the method was immunoSEQ multiplex PCR. The sample has about 190,000 clones; about 85% are singletons. Sequencing was done on a sample of peripheral blood. Receptor source: a man in his thirties or forties with acute or convalescent COVID-19. The CDR3 runs from the conserved cysteine through the conserved F or W. A D gene is named only where the DNA matches it firmly. For some rows the clone size is stated as once, few or many, or as a class when expanded; others skip it.

TRBV5-4,TRBJ2-1,13,NA,TRBD2,CASSLAGGNEQFF,TGTGCCAGCAGCTTGGCGGGAGGAAATGAGCAGTTCTTC
TRBV15,TRBJ2-2,17,NA,NA,CAYPGGNGGGVTGELFF,TGTGCTTACCCCGGGGGTAACGGGGGAGGCGTCACCGGGGAGCTGTTTTTT
TRBV3-1/TRBV3-2,TRBJ1-3,14,NA,TRBD1,CASSQSGGWNTIYF,TGTGCCAGCAGCCAATCAGGGGGTTGGAACACCATATATTTT
TRBV28,TRBJ2-1,14,NA,TRBD1,CASSVTGVNNEQFF,TGTGCCAGCAGCGTGACAGGGGTCAACAATGAGCAGTTCTTC
TRBV7-9,TRBJ1-3,16,once,NA,CASSLQGFRSGNTIYF,TGTGCCAGCAGCTTACAGGGGTTCCGATCTGGAAACACCATATATTTT
TRBV7-9,TRBJ2-3,18,once,TRBD2,CASSLGLLLAVGTDTQYF,TGTGCCAGCAGCTTAGGTCTCCTTCTAGCGGTAGGCACAGATACGCAGTATTTT
TRBV18,TRBJ2-7,14,NA,TRBD1,CASSPTGTGTPEYF,TGTGCCAGCTCTCCAACCGGGACAGGGACTCCGGAGTACTTC
TRBV3-1/TRBV3-2,TRBJ2-1,16,NA,NA,CASSQDLASLVREQFF,TGTGCCAGCAGCCAAGACTTGGCTTCTCTAGTGAGGGAGCAGTTCTTC
TRBV4-1,TRBJ1-3,15,NA,NA,CASSQDARAGNTIYF,TGCGCCAGCAGCCAAGATGCGAGGGCTGGAAACACCATATATTTT
TRBV6-5,TRBJ2-7,13,NA,NA,CASSSPRDGEQYF,TGTGCCAGCAGTTCCCCTAGAGACGGCGAGCAGTACTTC
TRBV3-1/TRBV3-2,TRBJ1-1,12,NA,NA,CASSTGNTEAFF,TGTGCCAGCTCCACGGGGAACACTGAAGCTTTCTTT
TRBV28,TRBJ2-5,14,NA,TRBD2,CASQKLAVQETQYF,TGTGCCAGCCAAAAACTAGCGGTCCAAGAGACCCAGTACTTC
TRBV27,TRBJ2-5,15,NA,TRBD2,CASSSSGGVQETQYF,TGTGCCAGCAGTTCAAGCGGGGGGGTCCAAGAGACCCAGTACTTC
TRBV7-9,TRBJ1-2,14,NA,NA,CASSYRDTNYGYTF,TGTGCCAGCAGCTACCGGGACACTAACTATGGCTACACCTTC
TRBV19,TRBJ1-5,15,NA,TRBD1,CASSTTGGHNQPQHF,TGTGCCAGTAGTACAACAGGGGGCCACAATCAGCCCCAGCATTTT
TRBV30,TRBJ1-2,20,NA,NA,CAWRHSQRDSGQRTNYGYTF,TGTGCCTGGAGACATTCCCAGCGAGACAGCGGGCAGCGGACAAACTATGGCTACACCTTC
TRBV7-3,TRBJ2-2,11,NA,NA,CASRDSGELFF,TGTGCCAGCAGAGATAGCGGGGAGCTGTTTTTT
TRBV5-1,TRBJ2-1,14,few,NA,CASSLGQEYNEQFF,TGCGCCAGCAGCTTGGGACAGGAGTACAATGAGCAGTTCTTC
TRBV27,TRBJ2-1,14,NA,NA,CASSLQDSYNEQFF,TGTGCCAGCAGTCTACAGGATTCCTACAATGAGCAGTTCTTC
TRBV29-1,TRBJ1-1,12,NA,TRBD1,CSGQGDGTEAFF,TGCAGCGGACAGGGGGACGGCACTGAAGCTTTCTTT
TRBV19,TRBJ1-5,15,few,NA,CASSISQLGNQPQHF,TGTGCCAGTAGTATCTCACAGCTCGGCAATCAGCCCCAGCATTTT
TRBV28,TRBJ1-2,13,few,NA,CASTLSRNYGYTF,TGTGCCAGCACCCTCTCCCGGAACTATGGCTACACCTTC
TRBV7-2,TRBJ1-4,15,NA,NA,CASSFKRTANEKLFF,TGTGCCAGCAGCTTTAAAAGAACAGCTAATGAAAAACTGTTTTTT
TRBV6-5,TRBJ2-5,14,NA,TRBD1,CASKTGALKETQYF,TGTGCCAGCAAAACAGGGGCGTTGAAAGAGACCCAGTACTTC
TRBV29-1,TRBJ2-5,14,NA,NA,CSVGKQQGMETQYF,TGCAGCGTTGGCAAACAACAGGGTATGGAGACCCAGTACTTC
TRBV28,TRBJ1-1,12,NA,NA,CASSLQNTEAFF,TGTGCCAGCAGCTTACAGAACACTGAAGCTTTCTTT
TRBV5-1,TRBJ1-1,13,NA,TRBD1,CASSPGTGGEAFF,TGCGCCAGCAGCCCCGGGACAGGGGGGGAAGCTTTCTTT
TRBV12-3/TRBV12-4,TRBJ1-4,13,NA,TRBD1,CASSRDRGQQLFF,TGTGCCAGCAGCCGGGACAGGGGGCAACAACTGTTTTTT